This T cell receptor (beta chain) stems from a study of CD4 and CD8 cells across lung adenocarcinoma regions. TCRdb used MiXCR to reprocess the PCR reads, holding one entry per CDR3 protein. The repertoire holds some 16,000 distinct CDR3 sequences, with around 50% as singletons. The patients had localized lung adenocarcinoma, a non-small cell subtype. This clonotype was observed a handful of times. CDR1 is MGHRA and CDR2 is YSYEKL in the germline V gene. The V and J ends lost 0 bases and 1 base respectively, with 16 bases between them. The CDR3 is made up of 18 amino acids. The sequencing sample was made of CD8+ T cells from the center of a lung tumor. The TCR comes from a female donor with lung adenocarcinoma. The CD4 and CD8 labels of this study may be unreliable. This rearrangement joins TRBV4-1 to TRBJ2-1, with D maybe TRBD2 (6 bases). The CDR3 coding sequence is TGCGCCAGCAGCCAAGATCTTGTCGGGAGTGCGTCCTACAATGAGCAGTTCTTC. Its translation: CASSQDLVGSASYNEQFF.